Presented here are 15 T cell receptor beta chains from one specimen sequenced in a study of molecular identifiers for immune sequencing clone quantification. In TCRdb, the PCR reads were re-called with MiXCR into one record per CDR3 protein. The data show 37,000 or so distinct CDR3 sequences, nearly 25% seen once. Sequenced input: naive CD8+ T cells from blood, with Jurkat cell RNA spiked in. Subset noted: FACS-sorted CD8+CD4-CCR7+CD45RA+ naive T cells. These receptor sequences come from a human donor in good health. Some libraries in this study had Jurkat cell RNA spiked in.

This clonotype came up many times. The genes are TRBV29-1 and TRBJ2-7, with no clear D. Trimming removed 2 bases from V and 1 base from J, with 6 bases in between. CDR1 SQVTM and CDR2 ANQGSEA come from the germline V gene. CDR3 size: 12 residues. The CDR3 DNA reads as TGCAGCGTTGAAACTGCTTCCTACGAGCAGTACTTC. As protein: CSVETASYEQYF.

This rearrangement joins TRBV5-5 to TRBJ2-1, with D possibly being TRBD1 or TRBD2 (5 bases each). Germline V gene data show CDR1 as SGHKS and CDR2 as YYEKEE (reference sequence). Trimming took off 4 bases at V and 6 bases at J, with 17 bases between the two ends. This CDR3 comprises 15 residues. Here the CDR3 DNA reads TGTGCCAGCAGCGAATGGTTCAGGGACGCCAATGAGCAGTTCTTC. Translating it yields CASSEWFRDANEQFF.

This clonotype was observed a handful of times. This sequence joins TRBV19 and TRBJ2-3; 11 nucleotides line up with TRBD2. Germline V gene lookup returns CDR1 LNHDA and CDR2 SQIVND (reference sequence). The CDR3 is made up of 18 amino acids. The junction had 8 bases not matched to a gene; V was cut back by 3 bases and J by 0 bases. CDR3 region: CASSISSGGRTSTDTQYF. CDR3 nucleotide sequence: TGTGCCAGTAGTATCTCTAGCGGGGGGCGCACTAGCACAGATACGCAGTATTTT.

The CDR3 region is CASTTTPEGVADTQYF. The CDR3 DNA reads as TGTGCCAGCACTACCACCCCGGAGGGGGTCGCAGATACGCAGTATTTT. The rearrangement uses TRBV6-2 or TRBV6-3 and TRBJ2-3; either TRBD1 or TRBD2 may supply D (6 bases each). The CDR3 is 16 amino acids. Trimming cost V 7 bases and J 4 bases, with 21 bases left between them. Germline loops: CDR1 MNHEY, CDR2 SVGEGT.

The chain recombines TRBV21-1 with TRBJ1-6; no DNA check was done on the table's D call, TRBD1. TRBV21-1 is noted as a pseudogene. This CDR3 is built from 16 residues. CDR3 DNA sequence: TGTGCCAGCAGCAAAGTTGGGGACAGGGGAAGGTCACCCCTCCACTTT. It encodes CASSKVGDRGRSPLHF.

This clonotype was detected ten times or more. The V and J genes are TRBV15 and TRBJ1-5; 8 nucleotides match TRBD1. The CDR3 has 15 residues. Germline-derived CDR1 and CDR2 are LNHNV and YYDKDF (reference sequence). The J segment lost 6 bases and the V segment lost 0 bases, leaving 4 bases of the junction unmatched. CDR3 sequence reads: CATSRETGDFQPQHF. Written as DNA, the CDR3 is TGTGCCACCAGCAGAGAGACAGGGGATTTTCAGCCCCAGCATTTT.

Comment on this clonotype: This clone may be a read error of a much larger clone one base away. The V and J genes are TRBV12-3 or TRBV12-4 and TRBJ2-3, with TRBD1 matching over 7 bases. V lost 6 bases to trimming and J lost 0 bases; unmatched junction nucleotides: 6. This CDR3 contains 15 residues. The CDR3 DNA follows: TGTGCCAGCAGGCGAGGGGGCCCTAGCACAGATACGCAGTATTTT. This gives the protein CASRRGGPSTDTQYF.

This clonotype turned up a few times. It may be a read error: a sequence one base away is much more abundant. Since no conserved phenylalanine or tryptophan closes the CDR3, a read error is the likely cause. The chain recombines TRBV29-1 with TRBJ2-7; D call uncertain. The germline V gene has CDR1 SQVTM and CDR2 ANQGSEA. The CDR3 extends over 13 amino acids. The V end lost 6 bases, the J end lost 1 base, and 13 bases lay between the germline ends. CDR3 nucleotide sequence: TGCAGCGTGTCCCAGGCCCTTTCCTACGAGCAGTACCTC. It is translated as CSVSQALSYEQYL.

Worth noting for this clonotype: Given a much more abundant clone one base away, this may be a read error. The chain uses TRBV20-1 and TRBJ2-7; TRBD2 matches at 9 bases. CDR1 and CDR2 (germline): DFQATT, SNEGSKA (reference sequence). Trimming at V came to 3 bases and at J to 1 base, leaving 10 bases not matched to a gene. This CDR3 comprises 16 residues. In DNA form, the CDR3 reads TGCAGTGCTAGCGGACCCCTAGCGGGGCTTTCCTACGAGCAGTACTTC. Encoded protein: CSASGPLAGLSYEQYF.

The chain uses TRBV7-9 and TRBJ2-7; maybe TRBD1 (5 bases). The CDR3 covers 16 residues. Trimming removed 0 bases from V and 3 bases from J, with 15 bases in between. In germline, CDR1 is SEHNR, CDR2 FQNEAQ (reference sequence). CDR3 protein: CASSLAGQGIYYEQYF. The DNA for the CDR3 is TGTGCCAGCAGCTTAGCGGGGCAGGGTATCTACTACGAGCAGTACTTC.

This clonotype was recorded many times. The CDR3, as DNA: TGCGCCAGCAGCTGGACAGGGAACACTGAAGCTTTCTTT. Translating it yields CASSWTGNTEAFF. The V call is TRBV4-1, the J call TRBJ1-1, with 7 bases that match TRBD1. V trimming: 5 bases; J trimming: 1 base; junction bases outside the gene matches: 1. This CDR3 contains 13 residues. The V gene's germline CDR1 is MGHRA and CDR2 YSYEKL.

This clonotype was observed many times. The chain links TRBV25-1 to TRBJ2-7, with 10 bases lining up with TRBD1. CDR1 is MGHDK, CDR2 SYGVNS, per germline. The CDR3 contains 14 residues. J was trimmed by 5 bases and V by 7 bases; bases with no gene match: 8. CDR3: CASTPGTGAHEQYF. In DNA, the CDR3 is TGTGCCAGCACCCCCGGGACAGGGGCCCACGAGCAGTACTTC.

As to this clonotype: A much larger clone is a single base away; this may be a read error. This sequence joins TRBV13 and TRBJ2-3; D unresolved. Per germline, CDR1 PRHDT and CDR2 FYEKMQ (reference sequence). CDR3 length: 15 residues. The CDR3 DNA sequence: TGTGCCGGCAGCTTAAAAGCGATTAGCACAGATACGCAGTATTTT. Translating gives CAGSLKAISTDTQYF.

This clonotype was seen ten or more times. This rearrangement joins TRBV10-3 to TRBJ2-7; D could derive from TRBD1 or TRBD2 (5 bases each). The germline V gene has CDR1 ENHRY and CDR2 SYGVKD. This CDR3 spans 15 amino acids. V dropped 3 bases and J dropped 0 bases, with 12 bases sitting between them. CDR3 sequence: CAISDDTGPSYEQYF. CDR3 nucleotide sequence: TGTGCCATCAGTGACGATACGGGGCCCTCCTACGAGCAGTACTTC.

This clonotype has at least ten counts. This chain uses TRBV9 with TRBJ1-4; TRBD1 agrees at 7 bases. Trimming cost V 3 bases and J 6 bases; bases outside gene matches: 2. The CDR3 length is 13 residues. Germline lookup yields CDR1 SGDLS and CDR2 YYNGEE. The CDR3 coding sequence is TGTGCCAGCAGCGGACAGGGAGATGAAAAACTGTTTTTT. Its translation: CASSGQGDEKLFF. The variable domain in full, completed from reference TRBV9 and TRBJ1-4, reads DSGVTQTPKHLITATGQRVTLRCSPRSGDLSVYWYQQSLDQGLQFLIQYYNGEERAKGNILERFSAQQFPDLHSELNLSSLELGDSALYFCASSGQGDEKLFFGSGTQLSVL.